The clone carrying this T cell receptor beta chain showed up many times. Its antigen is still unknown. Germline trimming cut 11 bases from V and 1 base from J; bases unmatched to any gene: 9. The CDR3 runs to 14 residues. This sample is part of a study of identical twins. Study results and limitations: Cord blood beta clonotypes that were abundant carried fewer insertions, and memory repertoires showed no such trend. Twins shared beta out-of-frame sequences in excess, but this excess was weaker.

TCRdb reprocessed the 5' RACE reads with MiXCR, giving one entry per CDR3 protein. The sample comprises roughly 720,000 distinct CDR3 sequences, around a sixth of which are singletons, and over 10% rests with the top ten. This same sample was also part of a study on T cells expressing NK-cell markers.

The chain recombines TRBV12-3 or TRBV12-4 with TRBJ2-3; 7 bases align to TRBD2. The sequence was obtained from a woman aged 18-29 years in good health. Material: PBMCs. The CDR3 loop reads CASEAGLGTDTQYF. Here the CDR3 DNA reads TGTGCCTCCGAAGCGGGACTGGGCACAGATACGCAGTATTTT.